This entry describes one T cell receptor beta chain. As yet, its antigen is unknown. Germline CDR1 and CDR2: MGHDK and SYGVNS. Trimming removed 2 bases from V and 5 bases from J, with 14 bases in between. This CDR3 contains 15 residues. The donors were members of the validation cohort comprising 120 subjects, separate from the approximately 700-subject first cohort. This entry comes from a study of cytomegalovirus exposure and HLA in healthy donors. Study at large: The approximately 610 first-cohort repertoires shared a platform with the roughly 110 validation repertoires, as reported in a later analysis.

This table comes from immunoSEQ multiplex PCR, and its TCRdb copy is limited to in-frame clones, with some not included. The table shows roughly 130,000 clones, with about 88% occurring only once. General study points: Overall, roughly 170 TCR beta chains were annotated as cytomegalovirus-associated. Three chains tied to CMV proved CMV antigen-specific in vitro.

The source is a man aged 30 to 39 in good health and CMV-seronegative. Sequencing was performed on PBMCs. This chain uses TRBV25-1 with TRBJ2-3; unclear D gene. The CDR3 spells CASSEGPPGEDTQYF. The CDR3 coding sequence is TGTGCCAGCAGTGAAGGTCCCCCTGGAGAAGATACGCAGTATTTT.